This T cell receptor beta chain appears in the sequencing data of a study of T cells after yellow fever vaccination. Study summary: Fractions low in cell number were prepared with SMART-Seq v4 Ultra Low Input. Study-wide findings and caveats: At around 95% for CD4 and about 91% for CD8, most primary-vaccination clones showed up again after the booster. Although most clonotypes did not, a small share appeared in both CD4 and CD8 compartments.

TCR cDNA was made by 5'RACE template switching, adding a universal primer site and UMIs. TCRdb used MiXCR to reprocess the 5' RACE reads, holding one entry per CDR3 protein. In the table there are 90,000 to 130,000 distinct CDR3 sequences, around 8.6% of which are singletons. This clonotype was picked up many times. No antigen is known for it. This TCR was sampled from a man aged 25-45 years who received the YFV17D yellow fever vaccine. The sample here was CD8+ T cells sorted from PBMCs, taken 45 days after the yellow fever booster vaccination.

Written as DNA, the CDR3 is TGCAGCGTTGAAGATGGGACTAGCGTCTACAATGAGCAGTTCTTC. It yields the protein CSVEDGTSVYNEQFF. The gene calls are TRBV29-1 and TRBJ2-1, with TRBD2 matching 10 bases. Germline V gives CDR1 SQVTM, CDR2 ANQGSEA. With V trimmed by 0 bases and J by 3 bases, 2 bases remained unmatched. The CDR3 loop spans 15 amino acids.